This TCR beta chain was identified in a study of PD-L1 blockade in urothelial cancer. About the study: Twenty-five of 29 patients were men who had bladder-origin urothelial cancer.

The germline CDR1 and CDR2 sequences are SGDLS and YYNGEE. Trimming at V came to 2 bases and at J to 1 base, leaving 3 bases not matched to a gene. The CDR3 runs 15 residues. Measured with immunoSEQ multiplex PCR; TCRdb has only the in-frame clones, and not every one. The profile shows fewer than 65,000 clones, approximately 78% of them singletons. Time point denoted: pretreatment peripheral blood. The TCR comes from a man in his 70s with urothelial cancer. Source: PBMCs, taken around atezolizumab (anti-PD-L1) treatment. The rearrangement uses TRBV9 and TRBJ2-1; 7 bases are a match to TRBD1. The CDR3 protein is CASSVLQGSYNEQFF. CDR3 DNA sequence: TGTGCCAGCAGCGTGCTACAGGGGTCCTACAATGAGCAGTTCTTC.